This T cell receptor (beta chain) was sequenced in a study of control samples from healthy donors and cancer patients. There are 11 residues in the CDR3. Trimming left V 0 bases short and J 11 bases short, with 3 bases between. Germline values: CDR1 SGHTS, CDR2 YDEGEE. TCRdb's copy holds only in-frame clones and misses some; the assay was immunoSEQ multiplex PCR. The sample has some 120,000 clones, 75% to 90% seen once. The specimen sequenced was PBMCs. The origin of this receptor is a woman aged 45-59 years with colorectal cancer. The V and J genes are TRBV5-8 and TRBJ1-6; D call uncertain. CDR3 DNA: TGTGCCAGCAGCTTGGTACCACCCCTCCACTTT. Its translation: CASSLVPPLHF.